Described below is a single T cell receptor beta chain sequence and its context. The CDR3 is 16 amino acids. CDR1 and CDR2 from the germline V gene are DFQATT and SNEGSKA (reference sequence). The sample is drawn from a study of T cells expressing NK-cell markers. The wider study: TCR beta repertoires came from sorted CD3+CD56+NKG2C+, CD3+CD56+NKG2C- and CD3+CD56-NKG2C+ T cells.

After re-calling the 5' RACE reads, TCRdb lists one entry per CDR3 protein, DNA absent. Its clone listing holds some 460,000 distinct CDR3 sequences. The rearrangement links TRBV20-1 to TRBJ2-7; the D gene TCRdb calls, TRBD2, cannot be checked with no DNA. Sequencing used blood T cells: a sorted CD56 or NKG2C T cell subset, CD4+ or CD8+ T cells, or bulk PBMC T cells (not recorded which). The TCR originated in a woman between 50 and 59 years old in good health. Here the CDR3 reads CSARDSPPAGYCEQYF.